This is a list of T cell receptor beta chains from one sample in a study of cytomegalovirus exposure and HLA in healthy donors. Sequencing used immunoSEQ multiplex PCR; TCRdb keeps in-frame clones, though not all of them. The sample yields around 110,000 clones, 70% to 85% seen once. Sequences were obtained from PBMCs. These receptor sequences come from a man between 60 and 75 years old in good health and CMV-seronegative. Both conserved end residues are part of each CDR3. D genes are given only for firm matches. Clone size is not always given. Where it is, it says once, few, many or a class for expanded clones.

D gene	V gene	J gene	clone size	CDR3 protein	CDR3 DNA
TRBD1	TRBV10-1	TRBJ1-2	.	CARIDRAKDYTF	TGCGCCAGAATCGACAGGGCTAAAGACTACACCTTC
TRBD1	TRBV2	TRBJ1-5	.	CASRGQGRNNQPQHF	TGTGCCAGCAGGGGACAGGGCAGAAACAATCAGCCCCAGCATTTT
TRBD1	TRBV10-3	TRBJ1-2	few	CAIRQTGANYGYTF	TGTGCCATCAGGCAGACAGGGGCCAACTATGGCTACACCTTC
TRBD2	TRBV5-1	TRBJ2-1	.	CASSSRTSGGSSYNEQFF	TGCGCCAGCAGCTCGAGGACTAGCGGGGGGAGCTCCTACAATGAGCAGTTCTTC
.	TRBV5-8	TRBJ1-1	.	CASRLHPSMNTEAFF	TGTGCCAGCAGGTTACACCCGTCAATGAACACTGAAGCTTTCTTT
TRBD1	TRBV6-5	TRBJ2-7	.	CASSSQGQGPYEQYF	TGTGCCAGCAGCTCACAGGGACAGGGGCCCTACGAGCAGTACTTC
TRBD2	TRBV19	TRBJ2-5	few	CASSGTSGGAWFETQYF	TGTGCCAGTAGTGGGACTAGCGGGGGGGCCTGGTTTGAGACCCAGTACTTC
.	TRBV4-3	TRBJ1-2	.	CASSQDGGLVYGYTF	TGCGCCAGCAGCCAAGACGGGGGGTTGGTTTACGGCTACACCTTC
.	TRBV14	TRBJ2-5	.	CASSSWGNLQGTQYF	TGTGCCAGCAGCTCTTGGGGAAATTTACAGGGGACCCAGTACTTC
.	TRBV18	TRBJ1-1	.	CASSPPSQQNTEAFF	TGTGCCAGCTCACCCCCAAGTCAACAGAACACTGAAGCTTTCTTT
.	TRBV5-6	TRBJ2-7	.	CASSPLVTDEQYF	TGTGCCAGCAGCCCATTAGTGACAGACGAGCAGTACTTC
.	TRBV4-1	TRBJ1-5	few	CASSQENSQPQHF	TGCGCCAGCAGCCAAGAAAACAGCCAGCCCCAGCATTTT
.	TRBV19	TRBJ1-2	.	CASSSLGLASHGYTF	TGTGCCAGTAGTAGCTTGGGACTCGCTTCCCATGGCTACACCTTC
TRBD1	TRBV29-1	TRBJ1-1	.	CSVGQGGVTEAFF	TGCAGCGTTGGACAGGGGGGGGTGACTGAAGCTTTCTTT
.	TRBV7-3	TRBJ2-3	.	CASSLKPSPDTQYF	TGTGCCAGCAGCTTAAAGCCTAGCCCAGATACGCAGTATTTT
.	TRBV5-6	TRBJ1-6	.	CASSLEGGLGALHF	TGTGCCAGCAGCTTGGAAGGGGGTCTAGGGGCCCTCCACTTT
.	TRBV5-1	TRBJ1-6	once	CASSLGQEAFLGYNSPLHF	TGCGCCAGCAGCTTGGGACAGGAGGCTTTTTTGGGCTATAATTCACCCCTCCACTTT
.	TRBV4-3	TRBJ1-2	.	CASSQDFEGLNYGYTF	TGCGCCAGCAGCCAAGATTTTGAGGGCTTAAACTATGGCTACACCTTC
.	TRBV15	TRBJ2-5	.	CATSREGAGGETQYF	TGTGCCACCAGCAGAGAGGGGGCAGGAGGAGAGACCCAGTACTTC
.	TRBV27	TRBJ1-6	few	CASSLKGIGSPLHF	TGTGCCAGCAGTTTAAAGGGGATCGGTTCACCCCTCCACTTT
TRBD1	TRBV9	TRBJ1-2	few	CASSVGTWDSSRGGYTF	TGTGCCAGCAGCGTAGGGACCTGGGACAGCTCGAGGGGAGGCTACACCTTC
TRBD1	TRBV6-6	TRBJ1-2	.	CASSYEGALSMGGYTF	TGTGCCAGCAGTTACGAGGGGGCTTTAAGTATGGGCGGCTACACCTTC
TRBD1	TRBV9	TRBJ1-4	.	CASSERQGINEKLFF	TGTGCCAGCAGCGAACGACAGGGGATTAATGAAAAACTGTTTTTT
.	TRBV6-5	TRBJ2-2	once	CASSWEPGELFF	TGTGCCAGCAGTTGGGAGCCCGGGGAGCTGTTTTTT
.	TRBV14	TRBJ2-3	few	CASSQGGTPRGTQYF	TGTGCCAGCAGCCAAGGGGGGACTCCGAGGGGTACGCAGTATTTT
TRBD1	TRBV7-8	TRBJ1-5	.	CASSPGQGSNQPQHF	TGTGCCAGCAGCCCGGGACAGGGTAGCAATCAGCCCCAGCATTTT
TRBD1	TRBV6-1	TRBJ2-3	.	CASLGTGIDDTQYF	TGTGCCAGCCTGGGGACAGGGATAGACGATACGCAGTATTTT
.	TRBV28	TRBJ1-3	.	CASSRTPGSGNTIYF	TGTGCCAGCAGCCGGACACCAGGCTCTGGAAACACCATATATTTT
.	TRBV5-8	TRBJ1-6	.	CASHRGRQSNSPLHF	TGTGCCAGCCACCGAGGTAGGCAGTCGAATTCACCCCTCCACTTT
TRBD1	TRBV5-4	TRBJ2-3	.	CASSLRTGEGTDTQYF	TGTGCCAGCAGCTTGAGAACAGGGGAAGGCACAGATACGCAGTATTTT
TRBD1	TRBV7-9	TRBJ1-4	.	CASSGRTGERGTNEKLFF	TGTGCCAGCAGCGGCAGGACAGGAGAAAGAGGGACTAATGAAAAACTGTTTTTT
TRBD1	TRBV5-1	TRBJ2-1	.	CASSNIRTGNHEQFF	TGCGCCAGCAGCAACATCAGGACAGGGAATCATGAGCAGTTCTTC
TRBD2	TRBV7-3	TRBJ2-1	.	CASSSIAGGPGGEQFF	TGTGCCAGCAGCTCTATAGCGGGGGGCCCAGGGGGTGAGCAGTTCTTC
.	TRBV7-9	TRBJ1-4	.	CASSRGTGTRDEKLFF	TGTGCCAGCAGCAGGGGGACCGGGACGCGGGATGAAAAACTGTTTTTT
.	TRBV6-4	TRBJ2-3	.	CASSDVVGLYNTQYF	TGTGCCAGCAGTGATGTGGTCGGACTATACAATACGCAGTATTTT
.	TRBV27	TRBJ1-5	.	CASRLQGYSNQPQHF	TGTGCCAGCAGATTACAGGGATATAGCAATCAGCCCCAGCATTTT
.	TRBV4-2	TRBJ2-5	.	CASSQAGTKKETQYF	TGTGCCAGCAGCCAGGCCGGGACAAAGAAAGAGACCCAGTACTTC
.	TRBV19	TRBJ1-5	once	CASSNRDSNQPQHF	TGTGCCAGTAGTAACAGGGATAGCAATCAGCCCCAGCATTTT
TRBD2	TRBV12-5	TRBJ2-3	.	CASGPGTSGGADTQYF	TGTGCTAGTGGTCCTGGGACTAGCGGGGGTGCAGATACGCAGTATTTT
TRBD1	TRBV7-9	TRBJ2-3	.	CASSLGRQGAKDTQYF	TGTGCCAGCAGCTTAGGACGGCAGGGGGCTAAAGATACGCAGTATTTT
TRBD1	TRBV6-5	TRBJ1-2	.	CASRRQGYGYTF	TGTGCCAGCAGGCGACAGGGGTATGGCTACACCTTC
.	TRBV13	TRBJ1-4	.	CASGQGFLQGEKLFF	TGTGCCAGCGGGCAGGGATTCTTACAGGGTGAAAAACTGTTTTTT
.	TRBV7-2	TRBJ2-2	.	CASRQDSYTGELFF	TGTGCCAGCAGACAGGACAGTTACACCGGGGAGCTGTTTTTT
.	TRBV19	TRBJ1-2	.	CASNFRGGYGYTF	TGTGCCAGTAATTTCAGGGGTGGGTATGGCTACACCTTC
.	TRBV6-5	TRBJ1-3	.	CASSYLAPSSGNTIYF	TGTGCCAGCAGTTACCTAGCACCAAGCTCTGGAAACACCATATATTTT
TRBD1	TRBV7-2	TRBJ1-5	.	CASSLLPTGGSNQPQHF	TGTGCCAGCAGCCTCCTCCCCACAGGGGGAAGCAATCAGCCCCAGCATTTT
TRBD1	TRBV5-1	TRBJ1-1	.	CASSSRIRQGGTEAFF	TGCGCCAGCAGCTCCCGTATTCGACAGGGAGGCACTGAAGCTTTCTTT
TRBD2	TRBV10-1	TRBJ2-7	.	CASSPGGLSYEQYF	TGCGCCAGCAGCCCGGGGGGGCTAAGCTACGAGCAGTACTTC
TRBD1	TRBV5-6	TRBJ1-4	.	CASDQQGATGEKLFF	TGTGCCAGCGACCAGCAGGGGGCAACGGGAGAAAAACTGTTTTTT
TRBD1	TRBV5-8	TRBJ1-5	once	CASSRRTGSRQPQHF	TGTGCCAGCAGTCGGCGGACAGGAAGTCGACAGCCCCAGCATTTT
.	TRBV18	TRBJ2-3	.	CASSPRSRSDTQYF	TGTGCCAGCTCACCCCGGAGTCGCTCAGATACGCAGTATTTT
TRBD1	TRBV7-6	TRBJ2-2	.	CASSYFDRVVTGELFF	TGTGCCAGCAGCTATTTTGACAGGGTGGTCACCGGGGAGCTGTTTTTT